This TCR beta chain was found in a study of blood T cell repertoires in COVID-19. This clone was observed a few times. V gave up 7 bases and J gave up 1 base, with 13 bases separating them. Per the germline V gene, CDR1 is MDHEN and CDR2 is SYDVKM. This CDR3 contains 14 residues. Authors' data handling: From reference gene primer amplification, estimates of nucleated cell counts were derived. Assay: immunoSEQ multiplex PCR; the TCRdb copy retains only in-frame clones and omits some. The V and J calls and the clone size are those of that table, but D and trimming were determined from the DNA. The sample carries 300,000 to 400,000 clones, around 90% recorded once.

The chain recombines TRBV28 with TRBJ1-2; no clear D. Material: peripheral blood. The sequence was collected from a young woman with COVID-19, enrolled during active disease. CDR3: CASTPEPGNYGYTF. The DNA of the CDR3 is TGTGCCAGCACCCCCGAGCCGGGTAACTATGGCTACACCTTC.